The 6 T cell receptor beta chains given below trace back to one sample, sequenced in a study of radiotherapy plus CTLA-4 blockade in lung cancer. Repertoires were generated with immunoSEQ multiplex PCR, while TCRdb's copy carries only in-frame clones and drops some. This sample carries some 70,000 clones, 65% to 80% of them seen once, and the ten largest clones take 10%. Here the sequenced sample was peripheral blood, taken from a patient treated with radiotherapy plus ipilimumab. These receptors came from a human donor with non-small cell lung cancer who had a complete response to radiotherapy plus ipilimumab.

The CDR3 region has the DNA TGTGCCAGCAGCTCCCCGGGGGCCAACACCATATATTTT. Protein product: CASSSPGANTIYF. V gene TRBV6-5 combines with J gene TRBJ1-3; possibly TRBD1 for D (6 bases). Germline CDR1 MNHEY, CDR2 SVGAGI. V was clipped by 6 bases and J by 7 bases, with 13 bases between them. The CDR3 length is 13 residues.

This clone showed up just a few times. This chain joins TRBV19 and TRBJ2-1; D gene uncertain. Germline V gives CDR1 LNHDA, CDR2 SQIVND (reference sequence). The CDR3 has 14 amino acids. V lost 3 bases and J 1 base, leaving 7 bases between the germline ends. The CDR3 nucleotides read TGTGCCAGTAGTATCAGGCTATCCTACAATGAGCAGTTCTTC. It translates to CASSIRLSYNEQFF.

The chain links TRBV6-5 to TRBJ1-6, with a possible D match to TRBD1 (5 bases). CDR3 length: 15 residues. V lost 0 bases to trimming and J lost 10 bases, with 13 bases between them. Germline CDR1 and CDR2: MNHEY and SVGAGI. CDR3 protein: CASSYSRRGDSPLHF. DNA for the CDR3: TGTGCCAGCAGTTACTCGAGAAGGGGAGACTCACCCCTCCACTTT.

The chain joins TRBV7-2 to TRBJ2-6; the D is unclear. This CDR3 has 19 residues. Deletions cut 2 bases from V and 0 bases from J, with 17 bases between. Germline loops: CDR1 SGHTA, CDR2 FQGNSA. The CDR3 nucleotides read TGTGCCAGCAGCTTACTAGGGCCAGTTTATAGCTCTGGGGCCAACGTCCTGACTTTC. Encoded protein: CASSLLGPVYSSGANVLTF.

This clone has a single count. The V and J genes are TRBV7-8 and TRBJ2-1; 15 bases line up with TRBD2. V was pared by 6 bases and J by 7 bases, with 7 bases of the junction left unmatched. From germline, CDR1 is SGHVS and CDR2 FQNEAQ. This CDR3 spans 16 amino acids. This CDR3 is CASRHSGTSGRNEQFF. DNA for the CDR3: TGTGCCAGCAGGCACTCCGGGACTAGCGGGAGGAATGAGCAGTTCTTC.

J is TRBJ2-7 and V is TRBV7-2; 7 positions match TRBD1. The germline gives CDR1 SGHTA, CDR2 FQGNSA. This CDR3 is built from 12 residues. V was clipped by 5 bases and J by 5 bases; unmatched bases: 3. CDR3 DNA sequence: TGTGCCAGCAGCGTTACAGGGGACGAGCAGTACTTC. Its translation is CASSVTGDEQYF.